The rows below give T cell receptor beta chains drawn from one sample of a study of blood T cell repertoires in COVID-19. Using immunoSEQ multiplex PCR, the repertoire was profiled, and TCRdb retains in-frame clones only, with some absent. The sample contains about 94,000 clones, 84% of which appear only once. The specimen was peripheral blood. These receptors were collected from a man aged 60 to 69 with acute or convalescent COVID-19. CDR3s include the opening cysteine and the closing phenylalanine or tryptophan. The D gene is left open where the match is weak. Size is omitted from some rows. Given values are once, few, many or a class for expanded clones.

V	J	length	D	size	DNA	CDR3
TRBV7-9	TRBJ2-3	15	TRBD2	-	TGTGCCAGCAGCTCCGCTAGCGGGGATGGAGATACGCAGTATTTT	CASSSASGDGDTQYF
TRBV11-2	TRBJ1-2	16	-	-	TGTGCCAGCAGCCCAACCCAGGGGCCAGCTAACTATGGCTACACCTTC	CASSPTQGPANYGYTF
TRBV24-1	TRBJ2-3	16	-	-	TGTGCCACCAGTGATTTACAGGGTAGGGACACAGATACGCAGTATTTT	CATSDLQGRDTDTQYF
TRBV5-1	TRBJ1-5	15	-	-	TGCGCCAGCAGCCCAGGGATGATGAGCAATCAGCCCCAGCATTTT	CASSPGMMSNQPQHF
TRBV12-3/TRBV12-4	TRBJ2-1	12	-	-	TGTGCCAGCAGTCTCGGGACTCTAGAGCAGTTCTTC	CASSLGTLEQFF
TRBV24-1	TRBJ2-7	14	-	-	TGTGCCACCAGTGACTCCGGACGGGACTACGAGCAGTACTTC	CATSDSGRDYEQYF
TRBV19	TRBJ2-7	11	-	-	TGTGCCAGTGGAACAGGGATCGAGCAGTACTTC	CASGTGIEQYF
TRBV7-2	TRBJ1-3	16	-	-	TGTGCCAGCAGCTTAGGGATAGGAGGGGTTGGAAACACCATATATTTT	CASSLGIGGVGNTIYF
TRBV5-5	TRBJ1-1	12	-	-	TGTGCCAGCAGCTGGGGCAAGACTGAAGCTTTCTTT	CASSWGKTEAFF
TRBV30	TRBJ1-5	14	TRBD1	-	TGTGCCTGGAGTGAGGGACAGTTCAATCAGCCCCAGCATTTT	CAWSEGQFNQPQHF
TRBV5-1	TRBJ1-4	17	TRBD1	-	TGCGCCAGCAGCTTGGGACAGGGTTTGGATTATAGTGAAAAACTGTTTTTT	CASSLGQGLDYSEKLFF
TRBV5-1	TRBJ2-7	15	TRBD2	-	TGCGCCAGCAGCTTGGGGCTAGCGGTAGGTGACGAGCAGTACTTC	CASSLGLAVGDEQYF
TRBV10-3	TRBJ2-3	15	TRBD2	-	TGTGCCATCAGTCAGCGGGGGGCCAACACAGATACGCAGTATTTT	CAISQRGANTDTQYF
TRBV27	TRBJ2-3	13	TRBD1	-	TGTGCCAGCAGTTTGGGACAGGGCAGGACGCAGTATTTT	CASSLGQGRTQYF
TRBV10-3	TRBJ1-2	14	-	-	TGTGCCATCAGCCCAGGGTTAGGGGACTATGGCTACACCTTC	CAISPGLGDYGYTF
TRBV4-3	TRBJ1-2	16	TRBD1	-	TGCGCCAGCAGCCCATCGGACAGGGGACTTATCTATGGCTACACCTTC	CASSPSDRGLIYGYTF
TRBV19	TRBJ2-1	14	-	once	TGTGCCAGTAGCCGGGAGAGCTCCTACAATGAGCAGTTCTTC	CASSRESSYNEQFF
TRBV5-5	TRBJ1-2	17	-	-	TGTGCCAGCAGCTTGTACGGGCCAGACGGGACTAACTATGGCTACACCTTC	CASSLYGPDGTNYGYTF
TRBV28	TRBJ2-7	14	TRBD1	once	TGTGCCAGCAGGACACAGGGGGCGTCCTACGAGCAGTACTTC	CASRTQGASYEQYF
TRBV5-4	TRBJ2-2	16	TRBD1	-	TGTGCCAGCAGCTTGGGCACAGGGGGGAACACCGGGGAGCTGTTTTTT	CASSLGTGGNTGELFF
TRBV7-9	TRBJ1-4	16	TRBD1	once	TGTGCCAGCAGCTTAGATGGGACAGGGCGGGGAGAAAAACTGTTTTTT	CASSLDGTGRGEKLFF
TRBV18	TRBJ2-1	13	TRBD1	few	TGTGCCAGCTCACTCGGGACAGCAGGAGGGCAGTTCTTC	CASSLGTAGGQFF
TRBV5-1	TRBJ1-2	15	TRBD1	-	TGCGCCAGCAGCGCCGGACAGGGGAGACCGCGGGGCTACACCTTC	CASSAGQGRPRGYTF
TRBV6-2/TRBV6-3	TRBJ2-7	14	-	-	TGTGCCAGCAGTTACTCCGGGACATTCTACGAGCAGTACTTC	CASSYSGTFYEQYF
TRBV3-1/TRBV3-2	TRBJ1-1	16	TRBD1	-	TGTGCCAGCAGCCAAGATCTAGGAGGGGGCCGCACTGAAGCTTTCTTT	CASSQDLGGGRTEAFF
TRBV5-5	TRBJ1-1	14	-	-	TGTGCCAGCAGCTTGACAGGCCTGAACACTGAAGCTTTCTTT	CASSLTGLNTEAFF
TRBV4-3	TRBJ1-3	15	-	-	TGCGCCAGCAGCCAAGATCGGGCGGGGGGAAACACCATATATTTT	CASSQDRAGGNTIYF
TRBV10-3	TRBJ2-2	18	TRBD1	-	TGTGCCATCAGCTCCGGACAGGGGAATATACGGACTCGCAGGGAGCTGTTTTTT	CAISSGQGNIRTRRELFF
TRBV10-3	TRBJ2-7	15	TRBD1	-	TGTGCCATCAGTGGCCGGGACAGGGCCTCCTACGAGCAGTACTTC	CAISGRDRASYEQYF
TRBV28	TRBJ2-6	16	-	-	TGTGCCAGCAGTTTACTGAGTTTCTCTGGGGCCAACGTCCTGACTTTC	CASSLLSFSGANVLTF
TRBV11-1	TRBJ2-7	15	TRBD2	-	TGTGCCAGCAGCTTAGCCGGGGGGAGCTCCTACGAGCAGTACTTC	CASSLAGGSSYEQYF
TRBV5-1	TRBJ1-1	17	-	-	TGCGCCAGCAGCTTGGAGGTCAGAGGTTTCGGCCGTACGGAAGCTTTCTTT	CASSLEVRGFGRTEAFF
TRBV6-2/TRBV6-3	TRBJ2-5	14	-	-	TGTGCCAGCAGTTACGTGAGGGTAGAAGAGACCCAGTACTTC	CASSYVRVEETQYF
TRBV19	TRBJ2-3	17	TRBD2	-	TGTGCCAGTAGTCCTCCTACGGGGGGGGTTAAGACAGATACGCAGTATTTT	CASSPPTGGVKTDTQYF
TRBV7-8	TRBJ2-1	13	-	-	TGTGCCAGCAGCTTAGCGGCATACAATGAGCAGTTCTTC	CASSLAAYNEQFF
TRBV4-1	TRBJ2-1	14	TRBD2	few	TGCGCCAGCAGGATCACGGGGGGGGACAATGAGCAGTTCTTC	CASRITGGDNEQFF
TRBV4-1	TRBJ1-1	12	TRBD1	-	TGCGCCAGCAGCCACTTACAGGGGGCAGCTTTCTTT	CASSHLQGAAFF
TRBV3-1/TRBV3-2	TRBJ1-1	16	TRBD1	-	TGTGCCAGCAGCCAATACAGGGGCTTAGGGGAAACTGAAGCTTTCTTT	CASSQYRGLGETEAFF
TRBV3-1/TRBV3-2	TRBJ2-3	14	TRBD1	-	TGTGCCAGCAGCTCGACAGGGGATTACGGTACGCAGTATTTT	CASSSTGDYGTQYF
TRBV6-6	TRBJ1-2	13	TRBD1	-	TGTGCCATTCGTTTCGGACAGGGGTATGGCTACACCTTC	CAIRFGQGYGYTF
TRBV12-3/TRBV12-4	TRBJ1-2	13	TRBD1	-	TGTGCCAGCAGCCAGACAGGGGCGGATGGCTACACCTTC	CASSQTGADGYTF
TRBV5-1	TRBJ2-5	15	-	few	TGCGCCAGCAGCTTGCGTCCTACGGTACAAGAGACCCAGTACTTC	CASSLRPTVQETQYF
TRBV7-8	TRBJ1-2	14	-	-	TGTGCCAGCAGCCTATCCGGGACTAACTATGGCTACACCTTC	CASSLSGTNYGYTF
TRBV6-1	TRBJ2-3	20	TRBD2	once	TGTGCCAGCAGTGAAGCGGCTAGCGGGGCCCCTTTCGGGGTGTGGGATACGCAGTATTTT	CASSEAASGAPFGVWDTQYF
TRBV5-6	TRBJ1-2	14	-	-	TGTGCCAGCAGCTTAGCAAGGAGGGGCTATGGCTACACCTTC	CASSLARRGYGYTF
TRBV5-4	TRBJ2-7	13	-	-	TGTGCCAGCAGCGTACAGGATACCTACGAGCAGTACTTC	CASSVQDTYEQYF
TRBV5-1	TRBJ2-3	14	-	-	TGCGCCAGCAGCTTGTACAGGGATGCAGATACGCAGTATTTT	CASSLYRDADTQYF
TRBV4-3	TRBJ1-2	15	-	-	TGCGCCAGCAGCCAAGAGGCAGGAGGGAACTATGGCTACACCTTC	CASSQEAGGNYGYTF
TRBV6-5	TRBJ1-1	16	TRBD1	-	TGTGCCAGCAGTTTCCCAGGGGGAGGATTGAACACTGAAGCTTTCTTT	CASSFPGGGLNTEAFF
TRBV27	TRBJ1-2	14	-	-	TGTGCCAGCAAGCGGGCAAACAGCAACTATGGCTACACCTTC	CASKRANSNYGYTF
TRBV3-1/TRBV3-2	TRBJ1-4	15	-	once	TGTGCCAGCAGCCAAGCGGGAGGGAGGGGGGAAAAACTGTTTTTT	CASSQAGGRGEKLFF
TRBV4-1	TRBJ1-5	14	TRBD1	-	TGCGCCAGCAGCCCCGGACAGGTGAATCAGCCCCAGCATTTT	CASSPGQVNQPQHF
TRBV25-1	TRBJ2-5	14	-	-	TGTGCCAGCAGTGAATTGCAGGGTAAAGAGACCCAGTACTTC	CASSELQGKETQYF
TRBV19	TRBJ1-2	13	TRBD1	few	TGTGCCAGTAGCCGACAGGGGGCGGATGGCTACACCTTC	CASSRQGADGYTF
TRBV2	TRBJ1-2	15	TRBD1	-	TGTGCCAGCAGTGTGGAAGGGGGCGGTAATTATGGCTACACCTTC	CASSVEGGGNYGYTF